What follows describes a single T cell receptor (beta chain). These data come from a study of T cells in localized non-small cell lung cancer. Clones were read by immunoSEQ multiplex PCR, and TCRdb kept only the in-frame ones, dropping some. The data show tens of thousands of clones, roughly 90% seen once. The material was peripheral blood, obtained before any cancer treatment. The TCR sequence derives from a man aged 40 to 70 with stage I squamous cell lung carcinoma.

This chain's CDR3 is CASRLTGSSPLHF. The CDR3 region has the DNA TGTGCCAGCAGATTAACCGGGTCTTCACCCCTCCACTTT. The rearrangement links TRBV2 to TRBJ1-6; no firm D call. The V end was cut by 6 bases, the J end by 9 bases, with 12 bases between. Germline V gives CDR1 SNHLY, CDR2 FYNNEI. The CDR3 covers 13 residues.